These T cell receptor beta chains were read from a single sample in a study of CD8 T cells in Susac syndrome. Each CDR3 protein is one row after TCRdb ran MiXCR on the immunoSEQ multiplex PCR reads. The sample records some 220,000 distinct CDR3 sequences, 95% being singletons. Sequenced material: CD4+ T cells from PBMCs. The receptors here all came from a human donor with multiple sclerosis. CDR3s include the opening cysteine and the closing phenylalanine or tryptophan. D genes are given only for firm matches. Only some rows state a clone size, as once, few, many or a class for expanded clones.

>.|TRBJ1-1|TRBV12-3/TRBV12-4|.
TGTGCCAGTACCCGGGGGGAGACTGAAGCTTTCTTT
CASTRGETEAFF
>.|TRBJ1-2|TRBV15|.
TGTGCCACCAGCAGAGGTAGTACGGGACGGAACTATGGCTACACCTTC
CATSRGSTGRNYGYTF
>.|TRBJ2-1|TRBV27|.
TGTGCCAGCAGCATCGGACTTTCCTACAATGAGCAGTTCTTC
CASSIGLSYNEQFF
>.|TRBJ2-1|TRBV5-5|.
TGTGCCAGCAGCTTGATGCCCGGGGCCCGGGTCTACAATGAGCAGTTCTTC
CASSLMPGARVYNEQFF
>.|TRBJ2-7|TRBV3-1|.
TGTGCCAGCTCCCCCACCCCAGGGCGTGAGCAGTACTTC
CASSPTPGREQYF
>.|TRBJ2-2|TRBV6-6|.
TGTGCCAGCTGGGGGACCGGGGAGCTGTTTTTT
CASWGTGELFF
>.|TRBJ1-1|TRBV29-1|.
TGCAGCGTTGGACAGCACGCCACTGAAGCTTTCTTT
CSVGQHATEAFF
>once|TRBJ2-4|TRBV30|.
TGTGCCTGGAGTGCTCGAGCGGACTGGGGAATCATTCAGTACTTC
CAWSARADWGIIQYF
>.|TRBJ2-3|TRBV29-1|.
TGCAGCGACGCAGGGAAGGGTACCTTGACAGATACGCAGTATTTT
CSDAGKGTLTDTQYF
>.|TRBJ2-7|TRBV29-1|TRBD2
TGCAGCGTGGGGGAGGGCTACGAGCAGTACTTC
CSVGEGYEQYF
>.|TRBJ2-5|TRBV7-2|.
TGTGCCAGCAGCTTAGAGAATAAGGCCCCGTACTTC
CASSLENKAPYF
>.|TRBJ2-1|TRBV4-2|TRBD2
TGTGCCAGCAGCCAAGAGCCGACTAGCGGGAGACAGTTCTTC
CASSQEPTSGRQFF
>.|TRBJ1-5|TRBV7-6|.
TGTGCCAGCAGCTTAGACCAGGGTAGCAATCAGCCCCAGCATTTT
CASSLDQGSNQPQHF
>.|TRBJ1-5|TRBV20-1|.
TGCAGTGCTAGAGCGGCCTCTTGGGGTTTT
CSARAASWGF
>.|TRBJ2-7|TRBV12-3/TRBV12-4|.
TGTGCCAGCAGTCGGGACGCCTACGAGCAGTACTTC
CASSRDAYEQYF
>.|TRBJ2-7|TRBV20-1|TRBD2
TGCAGTGCGCCTGGGGCCCTAGCGGGAGAAAAGGACGAGCAGTACTTC
CSAPGALAGEKDEQYF
>.|TRBJ1-2|TRBV6-5|TRBD1
TGTGCCAGCAGACGGGACAGGGTTGGTGGCTACACCTTC
CASRRDRVGGYTF
>.|TRBJ2-5|TRBV29-1|.
TGCAGCGTTGGAGAAGGGGGTAGGGTGACCCAGTACTTC
CSVGEGGRVTQYF